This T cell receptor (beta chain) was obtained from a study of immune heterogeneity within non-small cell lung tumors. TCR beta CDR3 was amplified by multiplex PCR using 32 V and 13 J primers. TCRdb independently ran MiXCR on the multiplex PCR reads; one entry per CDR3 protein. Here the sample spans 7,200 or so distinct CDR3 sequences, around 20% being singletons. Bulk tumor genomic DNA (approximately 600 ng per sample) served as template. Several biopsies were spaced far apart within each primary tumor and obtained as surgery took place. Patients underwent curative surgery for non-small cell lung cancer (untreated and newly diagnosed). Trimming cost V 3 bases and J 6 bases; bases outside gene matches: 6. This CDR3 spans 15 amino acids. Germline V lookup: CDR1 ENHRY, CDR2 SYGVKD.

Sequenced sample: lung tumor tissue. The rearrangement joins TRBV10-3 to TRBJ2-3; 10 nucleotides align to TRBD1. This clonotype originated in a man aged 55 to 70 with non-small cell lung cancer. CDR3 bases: TGTGCCATCAGTGAAGCGGGACAGGGGTCGGATACGCAGTATTTT. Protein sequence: CAISEAGQGSDTQYF.